This TCR beta chain is drawn from a study of cytomegalovirus exposure and HLA in healthy donors. PCR used 60 Vbeta primers and 13 Jbeta primers. Generated by immunoSEQ multiplex PCR, the TCRdb table keeps only in-frame clones and is missing some. The top ten hold about 1.9% of the sample, which has roughly 180,000 clones, about four fifths seen once. Of note for this clone: No antigen is known for it.

V shed 2 bases and J 0 bases; nucleotides not matched to a gene: 5. Germline CDR1 reads MNHEY; CDR2 reads SMNVEV (reference sequence). There are 16 residues in the CDR3. All donors participated as healthy donors of bone marrow. Study-wide results and caveats: When analyzed later, a missense DCLRE1C variant was found to be linked to TCR beta V- and J-gene trimming. Some public TCRs appeared in many individuals, while most sequences were rare. Investigators reported around 150 TCR beta chains as tied to cytomegalovirus.

V is TRBV27 and J is TRBJ2-7, with 9 bases fitting TRBD1. The specimen was PBMCs. The clonotype originates from a woman aged 30 to 39 in good health and CMV-seronegative. The CDR3 sequence is CASSLDSGQGSYEQYF. CDR3 DNA sequence: TGTGCCAGCAGTTTAGACTCGGGACAGGGCTCCTACGAGCAGTACTTC.